These T cell receptor beta chains were read from a single sample in a study of T cells in Graves' hyperthyroidism and ophthalmopathy. TCRdb analysed the multiplex PCR reads with MiXCR anew, one entry per CDR3 protein. Of about 590,000 distinct CDR3 sequences listed, approximately 15% are singletons. The sample consisted of blood. The source is a woman under 30 with Graves' ophthalmopathy. Each CDR3 is given with its conserved first and last residue. The D gene is left open where the match is weak. Clone size is not always given. Where it is, it says once, few, many or a class for expanded clones.

>TRBV6-1|TRBJ2-1|TRBD1|many
TGTGCCAGCAGAAGGGACAGGTCTAGCTCCTACAATGAGCAGTTCTTC
CASRRDRSSSYNEQFF
>TRBV27|TRBJ2-7|TRBD1|many
TGTGCCAGCAGTTCCCCCGGGACAGCCTACGAGCAGTACTTC
CASSSPGTAYEQYF
>TRBV12-3/TRBV12-4|TRBJ2-7|TRBD1|.
TGTGCCAGCAGTTTATCGGGGACAGGGTTCTACGAGCAGTACTTC
CASSLSGTGFYEQYF
>TRBV7-8|TRBJ1-3|.|.
TGTGCCAGCAGACCGGGACGGATCTCTGGAAACACCATATATTTT
CASRPGRISGNTIYF
>TRBV28|TRBJ2-7|.|many
TGTGCCAGCACTTTAACAGGGTCAAGCGAGCAGTACTTC
CASTLTGSSEQYF
>TRBV28|TRBJ2-5|.|many
TGTGCCAGCAGTTCACTAGGGGGGGTCCAAGAGACCCAGTACTTC
CASSSLGGVQETQYF
>TRBV7-9|TRBJ1-3|TRBD1|.
TGTGCCAGCAGCGGCACAGGGGGCTTAGCTGGAAACACCATATATTTT
CASSGTGGLAGNTIYF
>TRBV11-2|TRBJ2-5|.|many
TGTGCCAGCAGCCCAGGGCAGCGACCATTCCAAGAGACCCAGTACTTC
CASSPGQRPFQETQYF
>TRBV7-2|TRBJ2-7|TRBD1|many
TGTGCCAGCAGCTTAAGGACAGGGGGAGCCTACGAGCAGTACTTC
CASSLRTGGAYEQYF
>TRBV28|TRBJ2-7|.|.
TGTGCCAGCAGTTTATGGGGGCAGGGAAGAAGCGAGCAGTACTTC
CASSLWGQGRSEQYF
>TRBV2|TRBJ2-3|.|many
TGTGCCAGCAGAACTTCTAGCACAGATACGCAGTATTTT
CASRTSSTDTQYF
>TRBV6-1|TRBJ1-5|.|few
TGTGCCAGCAGTGAAAAGCGGGGGGATCAGCCCCAGCATTTT
CASSEKRGDQPQHF
>TRBV12-3/TRBV12-4|TRBJ2-7|.|many
TGTGCCAGCAGTTCTCGGGACACCTACGAGCAGTACTTC
CASSSRDTYEQYF
>TRBV24-1|TRBJ2-5|.|many
TGTGCCACCAGTGATTTGACAGGTGTACAAGAGACCCAGTACTTC
CATSDLTGVQETQYF
>TRBV24-1|TRBJ2-1|TRBD1|.
TGTGCCACCAGTGACCCGGACAGGGCACCTATTTACAATGAGCAGTTCTTC
CATSDPDRAPIYNEQFF
>TRBV4-3|TRBJ1-4|.|.
TGCGCCAGCAGCCATCATACCATCGCAGCAACTAATGAAAAACTGTTTTTT
CASSHHTIAATNEKLFF
>TRBV27|TRBJ1-2|TRBD1|few
TGTGCCAGCAGTACTTACGACAGGGTCGGTTTATATGGCTACACCTTC
CASSTYDRVGLYGYTF
>TRBV30|TRBJ2-2|TRBD1|.
TGTGCCTGGATAACAGGGACAGGGGGTCCCCGAACGGAGCTGTTTTTT
CAWITGTGGPRTELFF
>TRBV5-8|TRBJ2-3|TRBD2|.
TGTGCCAGCAGCTTGGGGGTTGGGGGTAGCGGGGTCATAGATACGCAGTATTTT
CASSLGVGGSGVIDTQYF
>TRBV11-3|TRBJ1-1|TRBD1|medium-sized
TGTGCCAGCAGCTACGGGACAGGGGGAAACACTGAAGCTTTCTTT
CASSYGTGGNTEAFF
>TRBV18|TRBJ1-1|.|many
TGTGCCAGCTCACAAGAGGGCAGGGCTGAAGCTTTCTTT
CASSQEGRAEAFF
>TRBV12-3/TRBV12-4|TRBJ1-1|.|many
TGTGCCAGCAGTTTATTGGCAGGTTCGTCTTTCTTT
CASSLLAGSSFF
>TRBV7-9|TRBJ2-7|.|.
TGTGCCAGCAGCTTGTCCGGGCGAACAGGGCAGTACTTC
CASSLSGRTGQYF
>TRBV28|TRBJ2-1|TRBD2|many
TGTGCCAGCAGTCTCCCCCCTCACGGGACTAGCGGGAGACCCTACAATGAGCAGTTCTTC
CASSLPPHGTSGRPYNEQFF
>TRBV12-5|TRBJ1-2|.|few
TGTGCTAGTGGTTTCTTGGCCGGGAACTATGGCTACACCTTC
CASGFLAGNYGYTF
>TRBV2|TRBJ1-2|.|many
TGTGCCAGCATGGGCTATGGCTACACCTTC
CASMGYGYTF
>TRBV7-9|TRBJ2-3|.|many
TGTGCCACCCAGCTGCCTGGGGTTCGCACAGATACGCAGTATTTT
CATQLPGVRTDTQYF
>TRBV28|TRBJ2-5|.|many
TGTGCCAGCAGTTTACCGGGGACCCAAGAGACCCAGTACTTC
CASSLPGTQETQYF
>TRBV4-1|TRBJ2-1|.|few
TGCGCCAGCAGCCAAGATCAGGCGGGAAACAATGAGCAGTTCTTC
CASSQDQAGNNEQFF
>TRBV5-1|TRBJ1-2|.|.
TGTGCCAGCAGCTTGGATGAAGCGGGGTATGGCTACACCTTC
CASSLDEAGYGYTF
>TRBV20-1|TRBJ2-1|TRBD1|few
TGCAGTGCTAGAAACCCGGGACAGGTTCACAATGAGCAGTTCTTC
CSARNPGQVHNEQFF
>TRBV6-5|TRBJ1-5|.|few
TGTGCCAGCAGTTCATATGCTATGGACAGATTGAGCAATCAGCCCCAGCATTTT
CASSSYAMDRLSNQPQHF